This TCR beta chain was sequenced during a study of T cell responses to AZD1222 COVID-19 vaccine. Using immunoSEQ multiplex PCR, the repertoire was profiled, and TCRdb retains in-frame clones only, with some absent. This sample has about 150,000 clones, with about nine tenths found just once. Study-wide results and caveats: Donor demographics were predominantly white British with a female majority; clonal diversity may be underestimated. In all cases, repertoires were sampled only after the peak T cell response. Reportedly, nearly half of unique spike TCRs recognized epitopes outside B.1.351/B.1.1.7 mutations. Once two AZD1222 doses were given, Spike-specific TCR breadth and depth went up.

Trimming cost V 3 bases and J 3 bases, with 9 bases left between them. The CDR3 consists of 13 residues. As concerns this clone: Its antigen is not known.

The V call is TRBV12-3 or TRBV12-4, the J call TRBJ2-7, with D uncertain. The starting material was peripheral blood, obtained on day 0 of AZD1222 vaccination. This clonotype was sampled from an adult in good health. The CDR3 spells CASSFEVGYEQYF. The CDR3 DNA is TGTGCCAGCAGTTTCGAGGTCGGCTACGAGCAGTACTTC.